This T cell receptor (beta chain) is drawn from a study of cytomegalovirus exposure and HLA in healthy donors. Overall study findings and caveats: In an earlier analysis, about 87% or about 30%: the productive usage of most TCR beta V segments.

Amplification used 60 Vbeta primers and 13 Jbeta primers. Profiling relied on immunoSEQ multiplex PCR, and the TCRdb table lists in-frame clones only, not all of them. The sample holds more than 200,000 clones, approximately 79% seen once. Trimming left V 7 bases short and J 1 base short, with 16 bases between. The CDR3 length is 15 residues. Germline CDR1 MNHEY, CDR2 SMNVEV (reference sequence). Note on this clone: Its antigen is still unknown.

The receptor was derived from a male donor in good health and CMV-seronegative. The sample taken for sequencing was PBMCs. This chain links TRBV27 with TRBJ1-1; D not certain. This chain's CDR3 is CASNSRGARNTEAFF. CDR3 coding DNA: TGTGCCAGCAACTCCCGCGGCGCACGGAACACTGAAGCTTTCTTT.